What follows are 28 T cell receptor beta chains derived from one specimen sequenced in a study of OX40 agonist ivuxolimab in advanced cancers. The table came from immunoSEQ multiplex PCR; TCRdb's copy has only in-frame clones and leaves some out. The sample contains 40,000 to 60,000 clones, around 90% of which appear only once. The sequencing used CD4+ or CD8+ T cells sorted from blood, collected in a trial of the OX40 agonist ivuxolimab. These receptors were obtained from an adult with an advanced solid tumor such as melanoma, head and neck, liver or kidney cancer.

The chain employs TRBV28 and TRBJ2-7, with 9 positions matching TRBD1. CDR1 is MDHEN and CDR2 is SYDVKM in the germline V gene. The CDR3 has 16 residues. V trimming: 2 bases; J trimming: 3 bases; junction bases outside the gene matches: 8. CDR3 protein: CASSLARTGVIYEQYF. CDR3 sequence (DNA): TGTGCCAGCAGTTTAGCCAGGACAGGGGTTATCTACGAGCAGTACTTC.

The rearrangement joins TRBV9 to TRBJ2-7; D possibly corresponds to TRBD1 (6 bases). V was clipped by 3 bases and J by 7 bases, with 14 bases between them. CDR1 and CDR2 (germline): SGDLS, YYNGEE. This CDR3 has 13 residues. This CDR3 is CASSGDTQGEQYF. CDR3 nucleotide sequence: TGTGCCAGCAGCGGGGACACCCAGGGGGAGCAGTACTTC.

The rearrangement uses TRBV6-4 and TRBJ2-3; 10 positions agree with TRBD2. V lost 3 bases and J lost 4; bases outside the gene matches: 1. There are 14 residues in the CDR3. The germline V gene encodes CDR1 MRHNA and CDR2 SNTAGT. CDR3 DNA sequence: TGTGCCAGCAGTGAAAGCGGGGGGGCAGATACGCAGTATTTT. Translating gives CASSESGGADTQYF.

The genes are TRBV7-2 and TRBJ2-5; the D gene is possibly TRBD2 (6 bases). Per germline, CDR1 SGHTA and CDR2 FQGNSA. CDR3 size: 16 residues. Trimming removed 2 bases at V and 5 bases at J, with 18 bases between. This CDR3 is CASSLRSGDGMETQYF. The CDR3, as DNA: TGTGCCAGCAGCTTAAGATCGGGGGATGGTATGGAGACCCAGTACTTC.

The rearrangement joins TRBV9 to TRBJ1-6, with D perhaps matching TRBD1 (5 bases). The germline gives CDR1 SGDLS, CDR2 YYNGEE. V gave up 0 bases and J gave up 0 bases, with 10 bases separating them. CDR3 length: 17 residues. This chain's CDR3 is CASSVEGGGSYNSPLHF. CDR3 sequence (DNA): TGTGCCAGCAGCGTAGAAGGTGGGGGCTCCTATAATTCACCCCTCCACTTT.

This clone appeared once. The genes are TRBV7-3 and TRBJ2-3; the match to TRBD2 covers 9 bases. The CDR3 consists of 15 residues. V shed 4 bases and J 1 base; nucleotides not matched to a gene: 3. Germline-derived CDR1 and CDR2 are SGHTA and FQGTGA. CDR3 region: CASSSAGGRTDTQYF. In DNA form, the CDR3 reads TGTGCCAGCAGCTCAGCGGGGGGACGCACAGATACGCAGTATTTT. Looking up the rest from reference TRBV7-3 and TRBJ2-3 gives the full variable domain: GAGVSQTPSNKVTEKGKYVELRCDPISGHTALYWYRQSLGQGPEFLIYFQGTGAADDSGLPNDRFFAVRPEGSVSTLKIQRTERGDSAVYLCASSSAGGRTDTQYFGPGTRLTVL.

The chain combines TRBV27 with TRBJ2-7, with TRBD2 matching 10 bases. CDR1 and CDR2 from the germline V gene are MNHEY and SMNVEV (reference sequence). The trim removed 5 bases at V and 4 bases at J, leaving 5 bases unmatched. CDR3 length: 14 amino acids. The CDR3 region has the DNA TGTGCCAGCAGTCCGGGACTAGCGAAGTACGAGCAGTACTTC. It yields the protein CASSPGLAKYEQYF.

The V call is TRBV29-1, the J call TRBJ2-5; D possibly corresponds to TRBD1 (6 bases). The CDR3 sequence is 13 residues long. With 4 bases removed from V and 5 bases from J, the gap between germline ends came to 14 bases. Germline V lookup: CDR1 SQVTM, CDR2 ANQGSEA. In DNA form, the CDR3 reads TGCAGCGTTGCCAGTACAGGGCTTGAGACCCAGTACTTC. Encoded protein: CSVASTGLETQYF.

The genes are TRBV9 and TRBJ2-3, with D perhaps TRBD2 (6 bases). V lost 4 bases to trimming and J lost 2 bases, with 17 bases between them. The CDR3 consists of 16 residues. CDR1 is SGDLS, CDR2 YYNGEE, per germline. DNA for the CDR3: TGTGCCAGCAGCCCCCGTGGAGGGGATACCACAGATACGCAGTATTTT. It is translated as CASSPRGGDTTDTQYF.

This clone was detected only a few times. V gene TRBV5-4 combines with J gene TRBJ1-4; D gene ambiguous. Germline V CDR1 and CDR2: SGHNT, YYREEE (reference sequence). The CDR3 is 14 residues long. Trimming removed 0 bases at V and 7 bases at J, with 10 bases between. The CDR3 is CASSLGGFGEKLFF. In nucleotides, the CDR3 is TGTGCCAGCAGCTTGGGTGGGTTTGGTGAAAAACTGTTTTTT.

The V call is TRBV5-1, the J call TRBJ2-3; 7 nucleotides agree with TRBD2. This CDR3 is built from 15 residues. Trimming at V came to 0 bases and at J to 5 bases, leaving 6 bases not matched to a gene. Germline V CDR1 and CDR2: SGHRS, YFSETQ. The CDR3 loop reads CASSLGLAEGDTQYF. CDR3 in DNA: TGCGCCAGCAGCTTGGGGCTAGCGGAGGGAGATACGCAGTATTTT. Variable domain in full (rest from reference TRBV5-1 and TRBJ2-3): KAGVTQTPRYLIKTRGQQVTLSCSPISGHRSVSWYQQTPGQGLQFLFEYFSETQRNKGNFPGRFSGRQFSNSRSEMNVSTLELGDSALYLCASSLGLAEGDTQYFGPGTRLTVL.

This clone was counted a few times. This chain links TRBV19 with TRBJ1-5; D might be TRBD1 (5 bases). This CDR3 has 13 residues. Germline values: CDR1 LNHDA, CDR2 SQIVND (reference sequence). Trimming stripped 3 bases from V and 6 bases from J, with 9 bases between. CDR3 sequence reads: CASSINGAQPQHF. The CDR3 DNA sequence: TGTGCCAGTAGTATCAACGGGGCTCAGCCCCAGCATTTT. The whole variable domain, filled in from reference TRBV19 and TRBJ1-5, reads DGGITQSPKYLFRKEGQNVTLSCEQNLNHDAMYWYRQDPGQGLRLIYYSQIVNDFQKGDIAEGYSVSREKKESFPLTVTSAQKNPTAFYLCASSINGAQPQHFGDGTRLSIL.

The V call is TRBV6-1, the J call TRBJ1-5; D gene ambiguous. V lost 4 bases and J 5 bases, leaving 18 bases between the germline ends. CDR3 length: 16 residues. The germline V gene has CDR1 MNHNS and CDR2 SASEGT. The DNA for the CDR3 is TGTGCCAGCAGTGTATCCCCGGCAATTTCGGATCAGCCCCAGCATTTT. As protein: CASSVSPAISDQPQHF.

The rearrangement uses TRBV29-1 and TRBJ2-1, with 7 bases that match TRBD2. V shed 6 bases and J 8 bases; nucleotides not matched to a gene: 7. The V gene's germline CDR1 is SQVTM and CDR2 ANQGSEA. The CDR3 is 12 amino acids. CDR3 amino acids: CSVMLAVDEQFF. CDR3 nucleotides: TGCAGCGTGATGCTAGCGGTCGATGAGCAGTTCTTC.

The chain is built from TRBV28 and TRBJ2-3; D remains ambiguous. Trimming shortened V by 5 bases and J by 2 bases, and 2 bases separated the two germline ends. The CDR3 has 11 amino acids. CDR1 is MDHEN and CDR2 is SYDVKM in the germline V gene. The CDR3 region has the DNA TGTGCCAGCAGTGACACAGATACGCAGTATTTT. Its protein product is CASSDTDTQYF.

The rearrangement joins TRBV4-2 to TRBJ2-7; TRBD1 might be the D (6 bases). The CDR3 length is 15 residues. The ends were cut back, 1 base at V and 1 base at J, with 11 bases in the middle. Germline-derived CDR1 and CDR2 are LGHNA and YNFKEQ. CDR3 region: CASSQGEDRSYEQYF. The CDR3 DNA is TGTGCCAGCAGCCAAGGAGAAGACAGGTCCTACGAGCAGTACTTC.

V gene TRBV28 combines with J gene TRBJ1-2, with D perhaps matching TRBD1 (5 bases). CDR3 length equals 13 residues. Germline assignment: CDR1 MDHEN and CDR2 SYDVKM. V was clipped by 2 bases and J by 8 bases, with 12 bases between them. In DNA form, the CDR3 reads TGTGCCAGCAGTTTACGGGACGACCTCGGCTACACCTTC. Amino acids: CASSLRDDLGYTF.

This clone was observed a single time. The chain employs TRBV6-5 and TRBJ2-7; D is perhaps TRBD1 or TRBD2 (5 bases each). Germline V gives CDR1 MNHEY, CDR2 SVGAGI. CDR3 length: 14 residues. Trimming cost V 5 bases and J 6 bases, with 17 bases left between them. The CDR3 DNA reads TGTGCCAGCAGTCACCCCCAGGGTCGGGGCGAGCAGTACTTC. It encodes CASSHPQGRGEQYF.

The chain combines TRBV5-1 with TRBJ2-3; tentatively, D is TRBD1 (5 bases). Germline V gene lookup returns CDR1 SGHRS and CDR2 YFSETQ. The CDR3 spans 15 residues. V was cut by 4 bases and J by 10 bases, with 22 bases left in between. For the CDR3, the DNA is TGCGCCAGCAGCCCGACACTTAGGACAAAAGTTGCGCAGTATTTT. Translation: CASSPTLRTKVAQYF.

The V gene is TRBV5-1, the J gene TRBJ1-5; D unclear. V gave up 3 bases and J gave up 5 bases, with 18 bases separating them. Germline V gene data show CDR1 as SGHRS and CDR2 as YFSETQ. This CDR3 is 16 amino acids long. CDR3 sequence reads: CASSYYGLGTDQPQHF. The CDR3 DNA sequence: TGCGCCAGCAGCTACTACGGATTGGGTACGGATCAGCCCCAGCATTTT.

This chain links TRBV11-2 with TRBJ2-1; D possibly matches TRBD1 or TRBD2 (6 bases each). In germline, CDR1 is SGHAT, CDR2 FQNNGV. The CDR3 is 14 amino acids. V lost 1 base to trimming and J lost 7 bases, with 11 bases between them. CDR3 bases: TGTGCCAGCAGCTTAGGGGGGGCCATAAATGAGCAGTTCTTC. Translating gives CASSLGGAINEQFF.

A single count supports this clone. The chain employs TRBV19 and TRBJ2-7, with D perhaps being TRBD1 or TRBD2 (6 bases each). Deletions cut 2 bases from V and 2 bases from J, with 28 bases between. Germline CDR1 reads LNHDA; CDR2 reads SQIVND (reference sequence). The CDR3 runs to 20 residues. The CDR3 here is CASSISHELAPGAITYEQYF. CDR3 nucleotide sequence: TGTGCCAGTAGTATATCCCACGAACTAGCCCCGGGGGCGATCACCTACGAGCAGTACTTC.

This clone was counted once. For the CDR3, the DNA is TGCGCCAGCAGCTCGCACAGGGCAACCGGGGAGCTGTTTTTT. It encodes CASSSHRATGELFF. This rearrangement joins TRBV5-1 to TRBJ2-2; D is possibly TRBD1 (6 bases). From germline, CDR1 is SGHRS and CDR2 YFSETQ. This CDR3 is 14 amino acids long. V gave up 3 bases and J gave up 5 bases, with 11 bases separating them.

The chain employs TRBV29-1 and TRBJ2-1; 8 bases align to TRBD2. V shed 0 bases, J shed 1 base, and the junction held 2 bases outside the gene matches. Germline V lookup: CDR1 SQVTM, CDR2 ANQGSEA. CDR3 length: 15 residues. The CDR3 reads CSVEDPGGSYNEQFF. For the CDR3, the DNA is TGCAGCGTTGAAGATCCGGGGGGGTCCTACAATGAGCAGTTCTTC.

This chain connects TRBV6-5 to TRBJ1-5; D gene unclear. CDR1 and CDR2 (germline): MNHEY, SVGAGI. The V end was cut by 2 bases, the J end by 4 bases, with 6 bases between. This CDR3 has 13 residues. In DNA, the CDR3 is TGTGCCAGCAGTTACGAGGGAAATCAGCCCCAGCATTTT. It encodes CASSYEGNQPQHF.

J is TRBJ1-1 and V is TRBV4-1; D gene uncertain. CDR1 and CDR2 from the germline V gene are MGHRA and YSYEKL. With 1 base removed from V and 0 bases from J, the gap between germline ends came to 6 bases. The CDR3 runs to 14 residues. CDR3 protein: CASSQGPVNTEAFF. For the CDR3, the DNA is TGCGCCAGCAGCCAAGGACCCGTGAACACTGAAGCTTTCTTT.

The chain is built from TRBV7-6 and TRBJ1-1, with TRBD1 as a possible D gene (6 bases). The germline gives CDR1 SGHVS, CDR2 FNYEAQ. Trimming took off 5 bases at V and 1 base at J, with 11 bases between the two ends. This CDR3 spans 14 amino acids. CDR3 nucleotide sequence: TGTGCCAGCAGCCCCGGGGGGGCGAACACTGAAGCTTTCTTT. Its translation: CASSPGGANTEAFF.

The chain combines TRBV27 with TRBJ2-2; TRBD1 matches at 7 bases. The J segment lost 9 bases and the V segment lost 2 bases, leaving 3 bases of the junction unmatched. Germline V lookup: CDR1 MNHEY, CDR2 SMNVEV (reference sequence). CDR3 size: 13 residues. The CDR3 reads CASSLTGVRELFF. The CDR3 DNA sequence: TGTGCCAGCAGTTTAACAGGGGTCAGGGAGCTGTTTTTT.